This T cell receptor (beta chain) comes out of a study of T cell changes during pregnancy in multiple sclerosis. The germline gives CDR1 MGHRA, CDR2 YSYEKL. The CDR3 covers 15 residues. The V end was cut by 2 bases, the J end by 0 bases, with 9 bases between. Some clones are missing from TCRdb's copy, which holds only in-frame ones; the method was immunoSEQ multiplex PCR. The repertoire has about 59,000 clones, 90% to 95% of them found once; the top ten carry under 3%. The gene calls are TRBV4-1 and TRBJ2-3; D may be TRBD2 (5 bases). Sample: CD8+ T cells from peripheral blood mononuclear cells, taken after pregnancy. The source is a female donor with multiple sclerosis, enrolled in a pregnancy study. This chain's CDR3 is CASSQQRSSTDTQYF. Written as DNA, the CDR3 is TGCGCCAGCAGCCAACAGCGGTCTAGCACAGATACGCAGTATTTT.